Each of the 25 T cell receptor beta chains below was sequenced from the same sample in a study of cytomegalovirus exposure and HLA in healthy donors. The repertoire was sequenced with immunoSEQ multiplex PCR; TCRdb's copy has only in-frame clones and lacks some. The top ten clones hold approximately 2.1% of a sample with approximately 46,000 clones, 93% of them seen once. Sequenced material: PBMCs. The origin of the receptors is a woman aged 18-29 years in good health and CMV-seronegative.

The V and J genes are TRBV7-7 and TRBJ2-7, with TRBD1 matching over 10 bases. The CDR3 sequence is 14 residues long. Germline lookup yields CDR1 SSHAT and CDR2 FNYEAQ (reference sequence). V lost 5 bases and J lost 2; bases outside the gene matches: 3. This CDR3 reads CASSAGTGAYEQYF. CDR3 nucleotide sequence: TGTGCCAGCAGCGCCGGGACAGGGGCCTACGAGCAGTACTTC.

The rearrangement joins TRBV5-1 to TRBJ2-7; the D gene is possibly TRBD2 (6 bases). This CDR3 has 14 residues. V lost 4 bases to trimming and J lost 4 bases, with 15 bases between them. In germline, CDR1 is SGHRS, CDR2 YFSETQ. The DNA of the CDR3 is TGCGCCAGCAGCCTGCGCGGGGAAGGATACGAGCAGTACTTC. Translation: CASSLRGEGYEQYF. Looking up the rest from reference TRBV5-1 and TRBJ2-7 gives the full variable domain: KAGVTQTPRYLIKTRGQQVTLSCSPISGHRSVSWYQQTPGQGLQFLFEYFSETQRNKGNFPGRFSGRQFSNSRSEMNVSTLELGDSALYLCASSLRGEGYEQYFGPGTRLTVT.

The chain carries TRBV18 and TRBJ1-1; D not resolved. Germline assignment: CDR1 KGHSH and CDR2 LQKENI. V shed 6 bases and J shed 7 bases, with 12 bases lying between them. CDR3 size: 12 residues. The CDR3: CASSREKGEAFF. The CDR3 bases are TGTGCCAGCTCCCGGGAAAAGGGTGAAGCTTTCTTT.

This clone was seen just once. The chain couples TRBV15 to TRBJ2-5; 9 bases match TRBD1. Unmatched junction bases numbered 8, after V lost 4 bases and J lost 5 bases. The CDR3 loop spans 15 amino acids. CDR1 and CDR2 from the germline V gene are LNHNV and YYDKDF (reference sequence). This CDR3 reads CATSTLQGAVETQYF. CDR3 bases: TGTGCCACCAGCACCTTACAGGGGGCCGTGGAGACCCAGTACTTC.

J is TRBJ1-4 and V is TRBV19; 7 bases match TRBD1. Looked up from germline, CDR1 is LNHDA and CDR2 is SQIVND (reference sequence). The CDR3 covers 19 residues. V lost 6 bases and J lost 5; bases outside the gene matches: 21. CDR3 nucleotides: TGTGCCAGTAGGAGGGACAGCACTAAATATAGCCTGCCCAATGAAAAACTGTTTTTT. This codes for CASRRDSTKYSLPNEKLFF.

The chain couples TRBV6-5 to TRBJ1-2; a possible D gene is TRBD1 (5 bases). Germline CDR1 reads MNHEY; CDR2 reads SVGAGI. The CDR3 has 12 amino acids. Trimming removed 2 bases from V and 8 bases from J, with 9 bases in between. In nucleotides, the CDR3 is TGTGCCAGCAGTTACGGGGGGGGAGGCTACACCTTC. Translation gives CASSYGGGGYTF.

The rearrangement uses TRBV6-1 and TRBJ1-2; a weak D match, TRBD1 (5 bases). Germline CDR1 reads MNHNS; CDR2 reads SASEGT. The germline V and J ends were trimmed by 10 bases and 9 bases, with 21 bases remaining between them. The CDR3 totals 13 residues. CDR3 in amino acids: CATDPGDLQRYTF. The CDR3 DNA reads as TGTGCCACTGATCCGGGGGACCTACAGCGCTACACCTTC.

The chain has TRBV2 and TRBJ1-1; possible D gene TRBD1, 5 bases. The CDR3 is made up of 11 amino acids. Germline assignment: CDR1 SNHLY and CDR2 FYNNEI. V was shortened by 3 bases and J by 7 bases, with 6 bases between the two germline ends. The CDR3 sequence is CASSDQGEAFF. The CDR3 DNA reads TGTGCCAGCAGTGACCAGGGTGAAGCTTTCTTT. Looking up the rest from reference TRBV2 and TRBJ1-1 gives the full variable domain: EPEVTQTPSHQVTQMGQEVILRCVPISNHLYFYWYRQILGQKVEFLVSFYNNEISEKSEIFDDQFSVERPDGSNFTLKIRSTKLEDSAMYFCASSDQGEAFFGQGTRLTVV.

This clone appeared once. This rearrangement joins TRBV7-7 to TRBJ2-2, with TRBD1 matching 7 bases. The ends lost 6 bases at V and 0 bases at J; junction bases unmatched: 4. This CDR3 is built from 15 residues. Germline-derived CDR1 and CDR2 are SSHAT and FNYEAQ (reference sequence). The DNA of the CDR3 is TGTGCCAGCAGACCCGGGACAGCGAACACCGGGGAGCTGTTTTTT. Its translation is CASRPGTANTGELFF. Together with reference TRBV7-7 and TRBJ2-2, the CDR3 gives the full variable domain: GAGVSQSPRYKVTKRGQDVTLRCDPISSHATLYWYQQALGQGPEFLTYFNYEAQPDKSGLPSDRFSAERPEGSISTLTIQRTEQRDSAMYRCASRPGTANTGELFFGEGSRLTVL.

This chain connects TRBV27 to TRBJ2-2; 12 bases are a match to TRBD1. The CDR3 has 19 amino acids. V lost 4 bases to trimming and J lost 8 bases; unmatched junction nucleotides: 17. CDR1 MNHEY and CDR2 SMNVEV come from the germline V gene (reference sequence). The CDR3 region has the DNA TGTGCCAGCAGTTCGACCGGGACAGGGGGCATACACCGTAGGGGGGAGCTGTTTTTT. Amino acids: CASSSTGTGGIHRRGELFF.

This rearrangement joins TRBV5-1 to TRBJ1-1, with 7 bases fitting TRBD1. The CDR3 totals 14 residues. Germline lookup yields CDR1 SGHRS and CDR2 YFSETQ. Losses at the gene ends were 4 bases for V and 5 bases for J; bases not matched to a gene: 8. In DNA, the CDR3 is TGCGCCAGCAGCCGCGACAGGGAGATTACTGAAGCTTTCTTT. It encodes CASSRDREITEAFF.

The chain joins TRBV4-2 to TRBJ2-2, with 10 bases that match TRBD2. V gave up 0 bases and J gave up 5 bases; unmatched junction bases: 9. The V gene's germline CDR1 is LGHNA and CDR2 YNFKEQ. The CDR3 consists of 18 residues. CDR3 residues: CASSQDLAGEVRTGELFF. The CDR3 coding sequence is TGTGCCAGCAGCCAAGACCTAGCGGGAGAGGTGAGAACCGGGGAGCTGTTTTTT.

This clone has just one count. The CDR3 DNA reads as TGTGCCAGCAGTGAAGACCCAGGGGGCACCTCCGGGGTCTACGAGCAGTACTTC. Translating it yields CASSEDPGGTSGVYEQYF. V usage is TRBV6-1 and J usage is TRBJ2-7; 8 bases fit TRBD1. The CDR3 loop spans 18 amino acids. With V trimmed by 1 base and J by 3 bases, 14 bases remained unmatched. Germline CDR1 reads MNHNS; CDR2 reads SASEGT.

This clone was seen only once. This chain joins TRBV25-1 and TRBJ2-3, with 9 nucleotides matching TRBD2. Germline trimming cut 6 bases from V and 8 bases from J; bases unmatched to any gene: 6. The CDR3 is made up of 13 amino acids. CDR1 and CDR2 (germline): MGHDK, SYGVNS. The DNA of the CDR3 is TGTGCCAGCAGGGAGACTAGCGGTAGTACGCAGTATTTT. Residues: CASRETSGSTQYF.

The gene calls are TRBV28 and TRBJ1-2; possibly TRBD1 for D (5 bases). The ends were cut back, 5 bases at V and 4 bases at J, with 17 bases in the middle. The CDR3 has 15 residues. CDR1 is MDHEN, CDR2 SYDVKM, per germline. DNA of the CDR3: TGTGCCAGCAGTCCGCCACCGACAGCCACCTATGGCTACACCTTC. This encodes CASSPPPTATYGYTF.

In this sample, this clone turned up once. V is TRBV10-1 and J is TRBJ2-4; D uncertain. Trimming took 0 bases from V and 8 from J, leaving 11 bases between them. From germline, CDR1 is WNHNN and CDR2 SYGVQD (reference sequence). The CDR3 length is 14 residues. CDR3 nucleotides: TGCGCCAGCAGTGAGTCTGGCAGTCAAGACATTCAGTACTTC. This translates into CASSESGSQDIQYF.

CDR3 DNA sequence: TGTGCCAGCAGCTTGTTTAATGGGGCGGATACGCAGTATTTT. Encoded protein: CASSLFNGADTQYF. J is TRBJ2-3 and V is TRBV7-9; D is possibly TRBD1 (5 bases). The CDR3 has 14 residues. Trimming pared 3 bases from V and 6 bases from J, leaving 13 bases between. In germline, CDR1 is SEHNR, CDR2 FQNEAQ (reference sequence). The whole variable domain, remainder taken from reference TRBV7-9 and TRBJ2-3, is DTGVSQNPRHKITKRGQNVTFRCDPISEHNRLYWYRQTLGQGPEFLTYFQNEAQLEKSRLLSDRFSAERPKGSFSTLEIQRTEQGDSAMYLCASSLFNGADTQYFGPGTRLTVL.

The genes are TRBV27 and TRBJ2-1, with TRBD2 identical over 9 bases. The CDR3 sequence is 16 residues long. The trim removed 1 base at V and 7 bases at J, leaving 8 bases unmatched. Germline CDR1 is MNHEY and CDR2 is SMNVEV (reference sequence). CDR3 coding DNA: TGTGCCAGCAGTTTATTTTGGCGGGGGGGCCATAATGAGCAGTTCTTC. Translation gives CASSLFWRGGHNEQFF.

The chain employs TRBV19 and TRBJ2-2; tentatively, D is TRBD2 (7 bases). Looked up from germline, CDR1 is LNHDA and CDR2 is SQIVND (reference sequence). V lost 4 bases to trimming and J lost 5 bases, with 14 bases between them. This CDR3 contains 15 residues. Here the CDR3 reads CASSKAGHFTGELFF. The CDR3 DNA reads as TGTGCCAGTAGTAAAGCGGGACACTTTACCGGGGAGCTGTTTTTT.

The CDR3 bases are TGTGCCAGCAGCCAATCCTTGAACACTGAAGCTTTCTTT. This gives the protein CASSQSLNTEAFF. The chain carries TRBV14 and TRBJ1-1; D is unclear. Germline V gene lookup returns CDR1 SGHDN and CDR2 FVKESK. The CDR3 has 13 amino acids. Between the trimmed V and J ends, which lost 2 bases and 0 bases, there was a span of 4 bases.

V usage is TRBV4-1 and J usage is TRBJ1-2; D perhaps matches TRBD1 (5 bases). CDR1 is MGHRA, CDR2 YSYEKL, per germline. This CDR3 is built from 14 residues. V was trimmed by 3 bases and J by 7 bases, leaving 15 bases between them. CDR3 nucleotides: TGCGCCAGCAGCCAGCATGCGGGGACTGCTGGCTACACCTTC. Its protein product is CASSQHAGTAGYTF.

The chain joins TRBV5-1 to TRBJ2-1; TRBD2 matches 14 bases. Germline loops: CDR1 SGHRS, CDR2 YFSETQ. This CDR3 is 19 amino acids long. J was trimmed by 6 bases and V by 4 bases; bases with no gene match: 15. The CDR3 reads CASSLEGLAGATGLNEQFF. The DNA of the CDR3 is TGCGCCAGCAGCCTGGAGGGACTAGCGGGGGCCACGGGACTCAATGAGCAGTTCTTC.

This clone is a singleton in its sample. DNA of the CDR3: TGTGCCAGCAGCCGGACAGAACCAGATACGCAGTATTTT. This gives the protein CASSRTEPDTQYF. V gene TRBV11-2 combines with J gene TRBJ2-3; D is possibly TRBD1 (6 bases). Trimming shortened V by 5 bases and J by 4 bases, and 10 bases separated the two germline ends. This CDR3 spans 13 amino acids. Germline CDR1 is SGHAT and CDR2 is FQNNGV.

V is TRBV2 and J is TRBJ1-2; D not certain. CDR1 SNHLY and CDR2 FYNNEI come from the germline V gene. Trimming took 2 bases from V and 0 from J, leaving 10 bases between them. CDR3 length equals 15 residues. The CDR3 region has the DNA TGTGCCAGCAGTGAAAAGTCAGGTACTAACTATGGCTACACCTTC. Protein product: CASSEKSGTNYGYTF.

This clone was seen once. J is TRBJ2-3 and V is TRBV9, with 10 positions matching TRBD2. With 3 bases clipped from V and 0 bases from J, the junction kept 4 bases outside the gene matches. There are 16 residues in the CDR3. Germline assignment: CDR1 SGDLS and CDR2 YYNGEE. The CDR3 is CASSAKAGGSTDTQYF. The CDR3 DNA reads as TGTGCCAGCAGCGCCAAAGCGGGAGGGAGCACAGATACGCAGTATTTT.